A single sample gave rise to the 10 T cell receptor beta chains below, sequenced in a study of cytotoxic CD8 clonotypes in ibrutinib-treated CLL. Produced via immunoSEQ multiplex PCR; TCRdb's table is partial and in-frame only. The repertoire holds some 150,000 clones, around 80% seen once, with about 13% in the top ten. Here the sequenced sample was PBMCs, taken after 12 months of ibrutinib treatment. These receptors came from a human donor with chronic lymphocytic leukemia.

The chain joins TRBV2 to TRBJ2-7, with 8 bases matching TRBD1. J was trimmed by 4 bases and V by 1 base; bases with no gene match: 9. The germline V gene encodes CDR1 SNHLY and CDR2 FYNNEI. This CDR3 is 16 amino acids long. DNA for the CDR3: TGTGCCAGCAGTGAAGGGGGACAGGTTGGGGATTACGAGCAGTACTTC. Its protein product is CASSEGGQVGDYEQYF.

This rearrangement joins TRBV6-4 to TRBJ1-1, with 7 nucleotides matching TRBD1. V dropped 5 bases and J dropped 6; count of bases not matched to a gene: 9. From germline, CDR1 is MRHNA and CDR2 SNTAGT. This CDR3 has 14 residues. CDR3 amino acids: CASSPRQGGAEAFF. CDR3 bases: TGTGCCAGCAGTCCCCGACAGGGCGGCGCTGAAGCTTTCTTT.

This chain links TRBV7-9 with TRBJ2-7, with D uncertain. This CDR3 has 15 amino acids. CDR1 is SEHNR, CDR2 FQNEAQ, per germline (reference sequence). V lost 0 bases and J lost 1, with 10 bases in between. Written as DNA, the CDR3 is TGTGCCAGCAGCTTAGCAGGGTCCAGATCCTACGAGCAGTACTTC. Amino acid sequence: CASSLAGSRSYEQYF.

The chain joins TRBV11-2 to TRBJ2-7; D is uncertain. CDR1 and CDR2 from the germline V gene are SGHAT and FQNNGV. The CDR3 consists of 12 residues. V gave up 1 base and J gave up 4 bases, with 5 bases separating them. The CDR3 DNA reads as TGTGCCAGCAGCTTAGGGTGGTACGAGCAGTACTTC. This translates into CASSLGWYEQYF.

The rearrangement joins TRBV6-5 to TRBJ1-3; D is ambiguous. This CDR3 contains 15 residues. Germline-derived CDR1 and CDR2 are MNHEY and SVGAGI. The ends were cut back, 6 bases at V and 3 bases at J, with 15 bases in the middle. CDR3 bases: TGTGCCAGCAGGCGGACTGCAAACCTTGGAAACACCATATATTTT. Translating it yields CASRRTANLGNTIYF.

The sample holds a few counts of this clone. CDR3 nucleotide sequence: TGTGCCAGTAGTATGGGGAGGGCCACCGAAGCTTTCTTT. Encoded protein: CASSMGRATEAFF. The genes are TRBV19 and TRBJ1-1; D is ambiguous. Germline V CDR1 and CDR2: LNHDA, SQIVND (reference sequence). Trimming left V 3 bases short and J 8 bases short, with 13 bases between. The CDR3 consists of 13 residues.

A single count supports this clone. The V and J genes are TRBV27 and TRBJ2-7; 8 bases agree with TRBD2. V gave up 5 bases and J gave up 0 bases; unmatched junction bases: 9. CDR3 length: 16 residues. Germline CDR1 is MNHEY and CDR2 is SMNVEV (reference sequence). The CDR3 DNA follows: TGTGCCAGCAGTCCCAACCCCAGCGGGGGCTCCTACGAGCAGTACTTC. It codes for CASSPNPSGGSYEQYF.

CDR3 amino acids: CASSTLDRQPFQETQYF. CDR3 DNA: TGTGCCAGCAGTACCCTAGACAGGCAACCTTTCCAAGAGACCCAGTACTTC. The chain combines TRBV28 with TRBJ2-5, with D possibly matching TRBD1 (6 bases). Trimming took off 5 bases at V and 1 base at J, with 20 bases between the two ends. The CDR3 is 17 amino acids. Looked up from germline, CDR1 is MDHEN and CDR2 is SYDVKM.

The chain couples TRBV15 to TRBJ2-7; 7 nucleotides match TRBD2. This CDR3 has 16 amino acids. The trim removed 1 base at V and 0 bases at J, leaving 6 bases unmatched. Germline lookup yields CDR1 LNHNV and CDR2 YYDKDF (reference sequence). In DNA form, the CDR3 reads TGTGCCACCAGCAGAGCCGGGACTATTACCTCCTACGAGCAGTACTTC. As protein: CATSRAGTITSYEQYF.

CDR3: CATSRVRVDTGELFF. As DNA, the CDR3 is TGTGCCACCAGCAGAGTCAGGGTTGACACCGGGGAGCTGTTTTTT. J is TRBJ2-2 and V is TRBV15; TRBD1 is a possible D gene (5 bases). This CDR3 is built from 15 residues. The V gene lost 1 base and the J gene lost 3 bases, with 9 bases spanning the gap. The germline V gene has CDR1 LNHNV and CDR2 YYDKDF (reference sequence). The full variable domain, completed using reference TRBV15 and TRBJ2-2, is DAMVIQNPRYQVTQFGKPVTLSCSQTLNHNVMYWYQQKSSQAPKLLFHYYDKDFNNEADTPDNFQSRRPNTSFCFLDIRSPGLGDTAMYLCATSRVRVDTGELFFGEGSRLTVL.